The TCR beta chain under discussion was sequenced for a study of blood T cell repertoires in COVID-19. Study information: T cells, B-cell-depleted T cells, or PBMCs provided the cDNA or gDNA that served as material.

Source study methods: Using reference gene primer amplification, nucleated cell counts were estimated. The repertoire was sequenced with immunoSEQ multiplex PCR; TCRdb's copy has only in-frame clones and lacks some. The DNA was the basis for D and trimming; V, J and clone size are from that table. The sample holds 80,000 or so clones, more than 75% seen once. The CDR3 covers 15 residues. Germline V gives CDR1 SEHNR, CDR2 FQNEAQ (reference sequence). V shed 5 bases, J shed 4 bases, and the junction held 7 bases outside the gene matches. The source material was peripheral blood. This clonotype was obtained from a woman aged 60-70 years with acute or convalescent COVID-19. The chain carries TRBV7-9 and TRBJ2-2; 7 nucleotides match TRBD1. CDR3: CASSPPTGTTGELFF. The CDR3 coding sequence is TGTGCCAGCAGCCCCCCGACAGGGACCACCGGGGAGCTGTTTTTT.